The clone carrying this T cell receptor beta chain occurred many times. Antigen unknown. The sample comes from a study of PD-1 blockade in classical Hodgkin lymphoma. The assay was immunoSEQ multiplex PCR, and TCRdb's table has in-frame clones only and misses some. The profile covers about 93,000 clones, with around 80% appearing a single time and about 9% taken by the ten largest. Study-level results: The origin of the repertoire differences remains undefined, with disease activity or prior therapy as possible causes.

Time point specified: cycle 4 day 1 (C4D1), after 6 weeks of nivolumab. With no exception, relapse followed autologous stem cell transplantation in all patients, and brentuximab vedotin exposure varied. V was clipped by 4 bases and J by 8 bases, with 11 bases between them. This CDR3 has 12 residues. The germline gives CDR1 SGHVS, CDR2 FQNEAQ. The material was peripheral blood mononuclear cells (PBMCs), obtained before the fourth cycle of nivolumab. This chain joins TRBV7-8 and TRBJ1-2; no firm D call. The sequence was obtained from a human donor with classical Hodgkin lymphoma. The CDR3 protein is CASSWRLRGYTF. The DNA for the CDR3 is TGTGCCAGCAGCTGGCGATTGAGGGGCTACACCTTC. Supplemented by reference TRBV7-8 and TRBJ1-2, the full variable domain reads GAGVSQSPRYKVAKRGQDVALRCDPISGHVSLFWYQQALGQGPEFLTYFQNEAQLDKSGLPSDRFFAERPEGSVSTLKIQRTQQEDSAVYLCASSWRLRGYTFGSGTRLTVV.